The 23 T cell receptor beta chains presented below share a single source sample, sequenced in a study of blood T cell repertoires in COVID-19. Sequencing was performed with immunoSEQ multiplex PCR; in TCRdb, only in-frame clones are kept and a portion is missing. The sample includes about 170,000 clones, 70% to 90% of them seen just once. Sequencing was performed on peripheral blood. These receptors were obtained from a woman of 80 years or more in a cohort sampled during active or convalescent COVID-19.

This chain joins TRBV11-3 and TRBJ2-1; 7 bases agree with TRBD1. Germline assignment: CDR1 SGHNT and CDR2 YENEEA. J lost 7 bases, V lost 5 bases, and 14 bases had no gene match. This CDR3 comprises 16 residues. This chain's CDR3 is CASSLRLGDRVNEQFF. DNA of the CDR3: TGTGCCAGCAGCCTCCGCCTGGGGGACAGAGTTAATGAGCAGTTCTTC.

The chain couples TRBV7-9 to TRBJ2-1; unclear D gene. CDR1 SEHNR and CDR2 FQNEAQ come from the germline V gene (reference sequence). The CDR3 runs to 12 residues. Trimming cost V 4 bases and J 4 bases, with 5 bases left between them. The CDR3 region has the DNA TGTGCCAGCAGCTCCCTTTACAATGAGCAGTTCTTC. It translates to CASSSLYNEQFF.

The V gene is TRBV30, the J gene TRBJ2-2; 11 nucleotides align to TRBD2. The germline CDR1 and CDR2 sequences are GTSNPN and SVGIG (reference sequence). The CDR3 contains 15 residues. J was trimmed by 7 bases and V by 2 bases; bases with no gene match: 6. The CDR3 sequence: CAWSRSSGGYGELFF. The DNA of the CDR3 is TGTGCCTGGAGTAGGTCTAGCGGGGGGTACGGGGAGCTGTTTTTT.

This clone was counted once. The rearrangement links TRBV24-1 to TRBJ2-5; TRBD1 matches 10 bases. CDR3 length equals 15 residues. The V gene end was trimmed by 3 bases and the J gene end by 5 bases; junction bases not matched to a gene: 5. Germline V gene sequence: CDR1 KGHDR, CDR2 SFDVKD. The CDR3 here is CATSDTTGGAETQYF. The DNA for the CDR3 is TGTGCCACCAGTGATACGACAGGGGGCGCGGAGACCCAGTACTTC.

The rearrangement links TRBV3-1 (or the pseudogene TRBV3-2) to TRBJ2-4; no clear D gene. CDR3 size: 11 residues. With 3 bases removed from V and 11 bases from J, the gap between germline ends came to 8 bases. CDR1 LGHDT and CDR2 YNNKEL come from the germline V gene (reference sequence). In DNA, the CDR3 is TGTGCCAGCAGCCAGTCTGCAGTTCAGTACTTC. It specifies CASSQSAVQYF.

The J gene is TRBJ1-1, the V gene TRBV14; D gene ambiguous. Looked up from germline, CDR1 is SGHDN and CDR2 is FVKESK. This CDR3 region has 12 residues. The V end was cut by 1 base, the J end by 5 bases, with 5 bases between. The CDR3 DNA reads TGTGCCAGCAGCCAAGCGGGGACTGAAGCTTTCTTT. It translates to CASSQAGTEAFF.

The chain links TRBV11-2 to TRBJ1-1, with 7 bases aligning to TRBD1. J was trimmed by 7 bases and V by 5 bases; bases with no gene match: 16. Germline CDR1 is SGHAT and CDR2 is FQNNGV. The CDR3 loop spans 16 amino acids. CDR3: CASSERGTAYLDEAFF. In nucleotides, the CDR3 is TGTGCCAGCAGCGAAAGGGGGACAGCGTACCTAGATGAAGCTTTCTTT. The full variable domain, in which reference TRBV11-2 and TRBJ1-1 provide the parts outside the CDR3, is EAGVAQSPRYKIIEKRQSVAFWCNPISGHATLYWYQQILGQGPKLLIQFQNNGVVDDSQLPKDRFSAERLKGVDSTLKIQPAKLEDSAVYLCASSERGTAYLDEAFFGQGTRLTVV.

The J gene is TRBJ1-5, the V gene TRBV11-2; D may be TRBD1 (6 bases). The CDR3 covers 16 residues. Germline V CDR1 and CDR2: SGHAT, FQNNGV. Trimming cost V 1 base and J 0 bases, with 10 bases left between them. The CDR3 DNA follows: TGTGCCAGCAGCTTAGGACAGGTGCTTAGCAATCAGCCCCAGCATTTT. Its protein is CASSLGQVLSNQPQHF.

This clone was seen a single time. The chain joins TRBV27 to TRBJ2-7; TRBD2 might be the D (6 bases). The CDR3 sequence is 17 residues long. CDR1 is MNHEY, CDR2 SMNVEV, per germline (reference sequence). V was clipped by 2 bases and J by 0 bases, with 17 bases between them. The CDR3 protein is CASSLQTWDSPSYEQYV. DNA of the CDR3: TGTGCCAGCAGTTTACAGACCTGGGACTCCCCCTCCTACGAGCAGTACGTC.

The CDR3 sequence is CASSIISGRSYNEQFF. As DNA, the CDR3 is TGTGCCAGCAGCATCATTAGCGGGAGATCCTACAATGAGCAGTTCTTC. J is TRBJ2-1 and V is TRBV7-6; 9 bases are a match to TRBD2. CDR1 is SGHVS, CDR2 FNYEAQ, per germline. The CDR3 loop spans 16 amino acids. Unmatched junction bases numbered 6, after V lost 5 bases and J lost 1 base.

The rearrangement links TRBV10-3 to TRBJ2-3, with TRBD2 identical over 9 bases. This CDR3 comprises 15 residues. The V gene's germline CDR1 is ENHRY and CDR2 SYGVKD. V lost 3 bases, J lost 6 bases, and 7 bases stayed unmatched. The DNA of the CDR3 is TGTGCCATCAGTGAACTAGCGGGCGAGAGGGATACGCAGTATTTT. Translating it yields CAISELAGERDTQYF.

The CDR3 DNA sequence: TGTGCCAGCAGCTTAAGGACCCGGGGAAATACGCAGTATTTT. Protein sequence: CASSLRTRGNTQYF. J is TRBJ2-3 and V is TRBV13; maybe TRBD2 (5 bases). Germline CDR1 reads PRHDT; CDR2 reads FYEKMQ (reference sequence). Between the trimmed V and J ends, which lost 2 bases and 7 bases, there was a span of 13 bases. The CDR3 loop spans 14 amino acids. Full variable domain (missing parts from reference TRBV13 and TRBJ2-3): AAGVIQSPRHLIKEKRETATLKCYPIPRHDTVYWYQQGPGQDPQFLISFYEKMQSDKGSIPDRFSAQQFSDYHSELNMSSLELGDSALYFCASSLRTRGNTQYFGPGTRLTVL.

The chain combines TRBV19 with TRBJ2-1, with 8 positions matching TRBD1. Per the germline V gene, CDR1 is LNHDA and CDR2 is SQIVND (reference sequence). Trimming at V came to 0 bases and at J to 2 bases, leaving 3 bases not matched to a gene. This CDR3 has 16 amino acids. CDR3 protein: CASSIDTGGTYNEQFF. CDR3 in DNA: TGTGCCAGTAGTATAGATACAGGGGGGACCTACAATGAGCAGTTCTTC.

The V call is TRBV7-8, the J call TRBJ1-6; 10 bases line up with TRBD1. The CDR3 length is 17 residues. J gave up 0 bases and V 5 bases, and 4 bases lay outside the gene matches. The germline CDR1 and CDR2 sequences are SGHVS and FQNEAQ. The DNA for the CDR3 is TGTGCCAGCAGCCCCCGGACAGGGGGCTCCTATAATTCACCCCTCCACTTT. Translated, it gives CASSPRTGGSYNSPLHF.

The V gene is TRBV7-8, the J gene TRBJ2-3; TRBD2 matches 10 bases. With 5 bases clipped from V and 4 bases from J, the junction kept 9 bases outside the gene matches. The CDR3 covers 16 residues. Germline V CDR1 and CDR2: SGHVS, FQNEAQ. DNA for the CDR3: TGTGCCAGCAGCAACATCCTAGCGGGGGACGCAGATACGCAGTATTTT. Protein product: CASSNILAGDADTQYF.

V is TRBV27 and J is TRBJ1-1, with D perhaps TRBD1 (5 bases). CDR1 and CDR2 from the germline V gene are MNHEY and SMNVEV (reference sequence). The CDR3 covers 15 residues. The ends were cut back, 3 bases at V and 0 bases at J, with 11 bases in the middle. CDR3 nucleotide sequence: TGTGCCAGCAGTTTGATAGGCAGGGTGAACACTGAAGCTTTCTTT. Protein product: CASSLIGRVNTEAFF.

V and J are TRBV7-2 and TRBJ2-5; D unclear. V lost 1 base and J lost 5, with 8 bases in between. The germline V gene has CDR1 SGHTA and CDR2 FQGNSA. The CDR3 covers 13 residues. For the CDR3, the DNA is TGTGCCAGCAGCTTAGGTGCGGTTGAGACCCAGTACTTC. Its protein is CASSLGAVETQYF.

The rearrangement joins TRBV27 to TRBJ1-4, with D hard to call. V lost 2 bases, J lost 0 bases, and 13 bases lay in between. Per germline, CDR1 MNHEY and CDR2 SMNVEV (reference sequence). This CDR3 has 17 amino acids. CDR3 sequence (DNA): TGTGCCAGCAGTTTAAACCTTGACACCGCAACTAATGAAAAACTGTTTTTT. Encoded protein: CASSLNLDTATNEKLFF.

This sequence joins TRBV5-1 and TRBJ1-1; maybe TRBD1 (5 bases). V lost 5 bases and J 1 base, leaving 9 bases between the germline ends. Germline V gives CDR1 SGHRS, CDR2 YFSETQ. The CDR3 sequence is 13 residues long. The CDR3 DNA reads TGCGCCAGCAGATCCGACAGGAACACTGAAGCTTTCTTT. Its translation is CASRSDRNTEAFF.

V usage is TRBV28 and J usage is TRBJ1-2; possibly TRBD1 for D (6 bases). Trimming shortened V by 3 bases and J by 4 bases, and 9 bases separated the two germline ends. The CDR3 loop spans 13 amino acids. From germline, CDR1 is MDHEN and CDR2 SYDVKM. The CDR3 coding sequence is TGTGCCAGCAGTTTCCGGGACATCTATGGCTACACCTTC. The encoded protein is CASSFRDIYGYTF.

The CDR3 nucleotides read TGTGCCATCAGCGTTTCAGAGGGGGCCACTAACTATGGCTACACCTTC. It specifies CAISVSEGATNYGYTF. The chain is built from TRBV10-3 and TRBJ1-2, with 7 bases that match TRBD1. CDR3 length: 16 amino acids. From germline, CDR1 is ENHRY and CDR2 SYGVKD. The ends lost 6 bases at V and 0 bases at J; junction bases unmatched: 10.

The CDR3 sequence is CASSLVVGVGEETQYF. DNA of the CDR3: TGTGCCAGCAGCTTAGTGGTAGGGGTCGGTGAGGAGACCCAGTACTTC. V and J are TRBV7-2 and TRBJ2-5; TRBD1 might be the D (5 bases). Germline values: CDR1 SGHTA, CDR2 FQGNSA. Trimming shortened V by 1 base and J by 5 bases, and 17 bases separated the two germline ends. This CDR3 comprises 16 residues.

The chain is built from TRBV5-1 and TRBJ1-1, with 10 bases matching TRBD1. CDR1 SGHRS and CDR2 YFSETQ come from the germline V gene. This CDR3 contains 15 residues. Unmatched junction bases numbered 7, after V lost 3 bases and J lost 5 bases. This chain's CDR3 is CASSWGQGSGTEAFF. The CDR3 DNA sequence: TGCGCCAGCAGCTGGGGACAGGGGTCTGGGACTGAAGCTTTCTTT.